These 13 T cell receptor beta chains share one sample of origin, sequenced in a study of blood T cell repertoires in COVID-19. Sequencing used immunoSEQ multiplex PCR; TCRdb keeps in-frame clones, though not all of them. The data hold roughly 150,000 clones, with around 89% observed a single time. The sample comprised peripheral blood. These receptors were collected from a man aged 45-60 years who had recovered from COVID-19.

The chain uses TRBV5-8 and TRBJ2-5, with a weak D call TRBD2 (7 bases). The germline gives CDR1 SGHTS, CDR2 YDEGEE. V lost 4 bases and J 5 bases, leaving 30 bases between the germline ends. There are 19 residues in the CDR3. This chain's CDR3 is CASSTPGRGAPMGHETQYF. CDR3 nucleotide sequence: TGTGCCAGCAGCACACCTGGCCGGGGGGCCCCTATGGGCCACGAGACCCAGTACTTC.

This chain links TRBV19 with TRBJ2-1, with 9 bases lining up with TRBD1. The CDR3 is made up of 14 amino acids. V dropped 6 bases and J dropped 6; count of bases not matched to a gene: 6. The germline CDR1 and CDR2 sequences are LNHDA and SQIVND (reference sequence). The CDR3 spells CASRAGQGSNEQFF. The DNA for the CDR3 is TGTGCCAGTAGAGCGGGACAGGGATCCAATGAGCAGTTCTTC.

The V gene is TRBV24-1, the J gene TRBJ1-2; tentative D call: TRBD1 (6 bases). Between the trimmed V and J ends, which lost 2 bases and 8 bases, there was a span of 11 bases. The CDR3 loop spans 13 amino acids. Looked up from germline, CDR1 is KGHDR and CDR2 is SFDVKD. The CDR3 reads CATSDSGQSGYTF. The CDR3 nucleotides are TGTGCCACCAGTGATTCCGGACAGAGCGGCTACACCTTC.

Notes on this clone: Other DNA sequences in this specimen translate into the identical CDR3. The chain has TRBV29-1 and TRBJ2-7, with 7 nucleotides matching TRBD2. Germline CDR1 and CDR2: SQVTM and ANQGSEA. Trimming at V came to 5 bases and at J to 2 bases, leaving 3 bases not matched to a gene. The CDR3 covers 12 residues. CDR3 coding DNA: TGCAGCGTTCGAGCGGGAACCTACGAGCAGTACTTC. Residues: CSVRAGTYEQYF.

The rearrangement uses TRBV2 and TRBJ1-3; possibly TRBD1 for D (5 bases). The CDR3 totals 14 residues. V shed 4 bases and J shed 0 bases, with 7 bases lying between them. Germline lookup yields CDR1 SNHLY and CDR2 FYNNEI. This CDR3 is CASSGQISGNTIYF. The DNA for the CDR3 is TGTGCCAGCAGTGGACAGATCTCTGGAAACACCATATATTTT.

V is TRBV19 and J is TRBJ1-2, with D hard to call. This CDR3 has 11 residues. Between the trimmed V and J ends, which lost 10 bases and 3 bases, there was a span of 9 bases. From germline, CDR1 is LNHDA and CDR2 SQIVND (reference sequence). CDR3 residues: CATRQHYGYTF. The CDR3 DNA reads TGTGCCACCAGGCAGCACTATGGCTACACCTTC.

This clone was seen once. This chain connects TRBV5-1 to TRBJ2-2, with D maybe TRBD1 (5 bases). Germline V gene sequence: CDR1 SGHRS, CDR2 YFSETQ. This CDR3 is built from 15 residues. Trimming left V 5 bases short and J 1 base short, with 12 bases between. The CDR3, as DNA: TGCGCCAGCAGACAGACAGTGATGAACACCGGGGAGCTGTTTTTT. Its translation: CASRQTVMNTGELFF.

CDR3 DNA sequence: TGTGCCAGCAGTCCATTCCCGGGGGTATTAGGGGAGCAGTACTTC. Residues: CASSPFPGVLGEQYF. The chain couples TRBV28 to TRBJ2-7, with TRBD2 as a possible D gene (6 bases). Germline V gives CDR1 MDHEN, CDR2 SYDVKM. CDR3 length equals 15 residues. Trimming left V 5 bases short and J 7 bases short, with 21 bases between.

V usage is TRBV7-9 and J usage is TRBJ1-5, with D perhaps matching TRBD1 (6 bases). The CDR3 runs 15 residues. Per the germline V gene, CDR1 is SEHNR and CDR2 is FQNEAQ (reference sequence). Trimming took off 5 bases at V and 6 bases at J, with 17 bases between the two ends. This CDR3 reads CASSPSGQTSQPQHF. The CDR3 region has the DNA TGTGCCAGCAGCCCAAGCGGACAGACAAGTCAGCCCCAGCATTTT.

The rearrangement joins TRBV11-2 to TRBJ2-3; 10 positions agree with TRBD1. The V gene end was trimmed by 5 bases and the J gene end by 2 bases; junction bases not matched to a gene: 10. This CDR3 has 17 residues. The germline V gene has CDR1 SGHAT and CDR2 FQNNGV. This chain's CDR3 is CASSPPQTGGVTDTQYF. CDR3 nucleotides: TGTGCCAGCAGCCCCCCCCAGACAGGGGGCGTCACAGATACGCAGTATTTT. The whole variable domain, filled in from reference TRBV11-2 and TRBJ2-3, reads EAGVAQSPRYKIIEKRQSVAFWCNPISGHATLYWYQQILGQGPKLLIQFQNNGVVDDSQLPKDRFSAERLKGVDSTLKIQPAKLEDSAVYLCASSPPQTGGVTDTQYFGPGTRLTVL.

The chain employs TRBV9 and TRBJ1-5; a possible D gene is TRBD1 (5 bases). CDR3 length: 17 residues. Germline V gene sequence: CDR1 SGDLS, CDR2 YYNGEE. Trimming removed 0 bases from V and 11 bases from J, with 24 bases in between. The CDR3 coding sequence is TGTGCCAGCAGCGTAGTGCCCGGGACTGAGGGGATTGGGACCCAGCATTTT. Protein product: CASSVVPGTEGIGTQHF.

The J gene is TRBJ1-6, the V gene TRBV10-2; no clear D gene. The CDR3 totals 17 residues. Germline V CDR1 and CDR2: WSHSY, SAAADI. The ends were cut back, 0 bases at V and 0 bases at J, with 9 bases in the middle. The CDR3 sequence: CASSESSVSSYNSPLHF. The CDR3 region has the DNA TGCGCCAGCAGTGAGTCATCAGTTTCCTCCTATAATTCACCCCTCCACTTT.

V is TRBV7-9 and J is TRBJ1-4; no definite D call. V lost 6 bases and J lost 0, with 8 bases in between. Germline V gene data show CDR1 as SEHNR and CDR2 as FQNEAQ (reference sequence). The CDR3 runs 14 residues. The CDR3 is CASRSGTTNEKLFF. The CDR3 region has the DNA TGTGCCAGCAGAAGCGGAACAACTAATGAAAAACTGTTTTTT.